This TCR beta chain appears in the sequencing data of a study of blood T cell repertoires in COVID-19. In the original workflow: Estimates of nucleated cell counts were drawn from the amplification of reference gene primers. Sequenced by immunoSEQ multiplex PCR; TCRdb stores in-frame clones only, minus some. Clonal size and the V and J genes are those of that table, whereas D and trimming came from the DNA. The table includes over 200,000 clones, more than 85% detected once. V was pared by 0 bases and J by 3 bases, with 12 bases between. The CDR3 is 15 residues long. Germline V gives CDR1 MNHEY, CDR2 SVGAGI. Regarding this clone: The same CDR3 can be traced to other DNA sequences in this sample.

Sample: peripheral blood. This TCR was sampled from a person aged 18 to 35 with COVID-19, enrolled during active disease. This chain links TRBV6-5 with TRBJ2-7, with D possibly being TRBD2 (6 bases). CDR3 sequence (DNA): TGTGCCAGCAGTTACTCGACTGGCGGGATCTACGAGCAGTACTTC. Translation: CASSYSTGGIYEQYF.